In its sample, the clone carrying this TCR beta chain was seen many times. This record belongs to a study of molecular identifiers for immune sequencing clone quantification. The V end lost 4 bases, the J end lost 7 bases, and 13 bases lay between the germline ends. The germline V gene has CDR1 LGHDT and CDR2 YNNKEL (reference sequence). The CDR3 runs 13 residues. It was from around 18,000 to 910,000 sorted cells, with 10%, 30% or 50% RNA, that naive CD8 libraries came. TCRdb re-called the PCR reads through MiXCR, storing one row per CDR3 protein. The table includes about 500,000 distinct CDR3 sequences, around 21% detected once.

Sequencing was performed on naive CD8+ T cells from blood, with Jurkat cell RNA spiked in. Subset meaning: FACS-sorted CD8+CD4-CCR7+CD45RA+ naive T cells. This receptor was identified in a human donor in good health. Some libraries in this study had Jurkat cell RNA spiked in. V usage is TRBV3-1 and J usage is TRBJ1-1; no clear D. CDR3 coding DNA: TGTGCCAGCAGCCCCCCGTGGGCGGATGAAGCTTTCTTT. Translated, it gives CASSPPWADEAFF.